The clone carrying this TCR beta chain occurred many times. Its antigen is unidentified. The CDR3 consists of 15 residues. Germline loops: CDR1 SEHNR, CDR2 FQNEAQ (reference sequence). V lost 5 bases and J lost 3; bases outside the gene matches: 5. The entry originates in a study of T cells in Graves' hyperthyroidism and ophthalmopathy. General observations from the study: Ophthalmopathy was model-predicted a median roughly 6.3 months pre-onset.

For Graves' hyperthyroidism to be stable, ophthalmopathy could not progress within 18 months. Those with hyperthyroidism were 18 to 65 years old, newly diagnosed, and ill for under 2 months. The PBMCs were taken from more than 8 ml of fresh peripheral blood. Amplified TCR beta CDR3 regions came from RNA transcripts. First-round RT-PCR targeting the TCR CDR3 was performed with the HTBI primer set. TCRdb used MiXCR to reprocess the multiplex PCR reads, holding one entry per CDR3 protein. Seen here are some 510,000 distinct CDR3 sequences, under 25% observed once, and the top ten hold about 25%. The source is a young man with Graves' hyperthyroidism. V and J are TRBV7-9 and TRBJ2-4, with 9 positions matching TRBD1. The sequencing sample was made of blood. In DNA, the CDR3 is TGTGCCAGCAGCCTCCGGGACAGGGTCAAAAACATTCAGTACTTC. Translated: CASSLRDRVKNIQYF. Drawing the rest from reference TRBV7-9 and TRBJ2-4, the complete variable domain is DTGVSQNPRHKITKRGQNVTFRCDPISEHNRLYWYRQTLGQGPEFLTYFQNEAQLEKSRLLSDRFSAERPKGSFSTLEIQRTEQGDSAMYLCASSLRDRVKNIQYFGAGTRLSVL.